The 30 T cell receptor beta chains below come from one sample, sequenced in a study of blood T cell repertoires in COVID-19. Assay: immunoSEQ multiplex PCR; the TCRdb copy retains only in-frame clones and omits some. This table holds roughly 190,000 clones, around 85% found once. Sequenced input: PBMCs or T cells enriched from blood (not recorded which). Receptors were obtained from a woman aged 25-40 years who had recovered from COVID-19.

This clone appeared a single time. The chain is built from TRBV6-1 and TRBJ2-1; TRBD1 matches at 11 bases. This CDR3 comprises 16 residues. Trimming removed 4 bases from V and 8 bases from J; junction bases left unmatched: 10. Germline CDR1 MNHNS, CDR2 SASEGT. This chain's CDR3 is CASSADGTGGYDEQFF. The CDR3 DNA sequence: TGTGCCAGCAGTGCGGACGGGACAGGGGGGTACGATGAGCAGTTCTTC.

The chain combines TRBV7-3 with TRBJ1-1; no firm D call. Germline CDR1 and CDR2: SGHTA and FQGTGA. The CDR3 loop spans 14 amino acids. V lost 1 base and J lost 4, with 10 bases in between. The CDR3: CASSLIAEPTEAFF. The CDR3 coding sequence is TGTGCCAGCAGCTTAATAGCAGAGCCCACTGAAGCTTTCTTT.

The chain combines TRBV2 with TRBJ2-7; possible D gene TRBD2, 6 bases. Trimming removed 10 bases at V and 3 bases at J, with 13 bases between. The CDR3 has 12 amino acids. In germline, CDR1 is SNHLY, CDR2 FYNNEI. The CDR3 region is CATSGLGYEQYV. The CDR3 DNA sequence: TGTGCCACCTCGGGACTTGGCTACGAGCAGTACGTC.

The rearrangement links TRBV12-3 or TRBV12-4 to TRBJ1-2, with TRBD1 identical over 8 bases. The CDR3 is 13 amino acids. Trimming at V came to 3 bases and at J to 6 bases, leaving 3 bases not matched to a gene. CDR3: CASSLGQVDGYTF. DNA for the CDR3: TGTGCCAGCAGTTTGGGACAGGTTGATGGCTACACCTTC.

This chain connects TRBV30 to TRBJ1-5; no clear D gene. Germline loops: CDR1 GTSNPN, CDR2 SVGIG (reference sequence). This CDR3 is built from 12 residues. V lost 5 bases to trimming and J lost 4 bases, with 9 bases between them. The CDR3 nucleotides read TGTGCCTGGCAAACAGCAAATCAGCCCCAGCATTTT. This codes for CAWQTANQPQHF.

V is TRBV18 and J is TRBJ1-3, with D possibly TRBD1 on 6 matching bases. The CDR3 has 16 residues. The germline V gene has CDR1 KGHSH and CDR2 LQKENI. V was pared by 3 bases and J by 4 bases, with 16 bases between. As DNA, the CDR3 is TGTGCCAGCTCACCCGACAGGCTATTGAAGGGAAACACCATATATTTT. Amino acids: CASSPDRLLKGNTIYF.

This chain joins TRBV5-4 and TRBJ1-3; possibly TRBD1 for D (6 bases). V lost 1 base to trimming and J lost 1 base, with 9 bases between them. Germline-derived CDR1 and CDR2 are SGHNT and YYREEE (reference sequence). This CDR3 region has 15 residues. The CDR3 coding sequence is TGTGCCAGCAGCTTGAGGACAGTATCTGGAAACACCATATATTTT. Protein product: CASSLRTVSGNTIYF. The full variable domain, with the rest looked up from reference TRBV5-4 and TRBJ1-3, is ETGVTQSPTHLIKTRGQQVTLRCSSQSGHNTVSWYQQALGQGPQFIFQYYREEENGRGNFPPRFSGLQFPNYSSELNVNALELDDSALYLCASSLRTVSGNTIYFGEGSWLTVV.

The CDR3 is CASSPGTEYGYTF. In DNA, the CDR3 is TGTGCCAGCTCGCCCGGGACAGAATACGGCTACACCTTC. The V call is TRBV18, the J call TRBJ1-2; 7 positions match TRBD1. V lost 6 bases to trimming and J lost 8 bases; unmatched junction nucleotides: 9. The V gene's germline CDR1 is KGHSH and CDR2 LQKENI. CDR3 length: 13 residues.

The V call is TRBV2, the J call TRBJ1-4; tentative D call: TRBD1 (6 bases). Trimming took 6 bases from V and 7 from J, leaving 21 bases between them. The CDR3 is 16 residues long. Germline V gives CDR1 SNHLY, CDR2 FYNNEI. The CDR3 sequence is CASRGDQQGRGEKLFF. The DNA for the CDR3 is TGTGCCAGCAGGGGGGACCAACAGGGACGGGGTGAAAAACTGTTTTTT. The variable domain in full, completed from reference TRBV2 and TRBJ1-4, reads EPEVTQTPSHQVTQMGQEVILRCVPISNHLYFYWYRQILGQKVEFLVSFYNNEISEKSEIFDDQFSVERPDGSNFTLKIRSTKLEDSAMYFCASRGDQQGRGEKLFFGSGTQLSVL.

This sequence joins TRBV5-8 and TRBJ1-1; weak D call: TRBD1 (6 bases). This CDR3 region has 14 residues. The germline V gene encodes CDR1 SGHTS and CDR2 YDEGEE. The V and J ends lost 1 base and 10 bases respectively, with 17 bases between them. This chain's CDR3 is CASSLRGPQGTAFF. In nucleotides, the CDR3 is TGTGCCAGCAGCTTGAGGGGCCCCCAGGGGACAGCTTTCTTT.

V gene TRBV3-1 (or the pseudogene TRBV3-2) combines with J gene TRBJ1-1; no reliable D call. CDR1 and CDR2 from the germline V gene are LGHDT and YNNKEL (reference sequence). This CDR3 has 13 amino acids. V lost 4 bases, J lost 11 bases, and 17 bases lay in between. CDR3 DNA sequence: TGTGCCAGCAGCCGAACAGCGGCTCTGGGGGCTTTCTTT. Its translation is CASSRTAALGAFF.

This clone was found once. The rearrangement joins TRBV3-1 (or the pseudogene TRBV3-2) to TRBJ1-6; possibly TRBD1 for D (6 bases). Germline CDR1 reads LGHDT; CDR2 reads YNNKEL (reference sequence). This CDR3 spans 14 amino acids. Trimming left V 4 bases short and J 6 bases short, with 10 bases between. CDR3: CASSLGQTNSPLHF. CDR3 nucleotide sequence: TGTGCCAGCAGCCTCGGACAGACTAATTCACCCCTCCACTTT.

V gene TRBV11-2 combines with J gene TRBJ1-2; TRBD1 agrees at 9 bases. The CDR3 totals 14 residues. CDR1 and CDR2 from the germline V gene are SGHAT and FQNNGV. Trimming at V came to 5 bases and at J to 7 bases, leaving 8 bases not matched to a gene. As DNA, the CDR3 is TGTGCCAGCAGCGCACAGTCGGACAGGGGTGGCTACACCTTC. Encoded protein: CASSAQSDRGGYTF.

This chain links TRBV5-1 with TRBJ2-1; D is perhaps TRBD2 (6 bases). V lost 1 base and J lost 11, with 13 bases in between. The CDR3 contains 13 residues. The germline gives CDR1 SGHRS, CDR2 YFSETQ. The CDR3 sequence: CASSLLQTRKQFF. The DNA for the CDR3 is TGCGCCAGCAGCTTGCTCCAGACTAGAAAGCAGTTCTTC.

This clone has a handful of counts. The rearrangement joins TRBV18 to TRBJ1-1; TRBD1 aligns across 8 bases. Germline CDR1 reads KGHSH; CDR2 reads LQKENI. J was trimmed by 4 bases and V by 4 bases; bases with no gene match: 8. The CDR3 is 15 amino acids. The CDR3 nucleotides read TGTGCCAGCTCACAAACCAAACAGGGGGGCACTGAAGCTTTCTTT. This codes for CASSQTKQGGTEAFF. The entire variable domain, with the rest obtained from reference TRBV18 and TRBJ1-1, is as follows: NAGVMQNPRHLVRRRGQEARLRCSPMKGHSHVYWYRQLPEEGLKFMVYLQKENIIDESGMPKERFSAEFPKEGPSILRIQQVVRGDSAAYFCASSQTKQGGTEAFFGQGTRLTVV.

This chain links TRBV5-1 with TRBJ1-2; 10 bases align to TRBD1. The germline CDR1 and CDR2 sequences are SGHRS and YFSETQ. V dropped 0 bases and J dropped 8; count of bases not matched to a gene: 4. This CDR3 contains 14 residues. The CDR3 sequence: CASSLGQGAPGYTF. CDR3 bases: TGCGCCAGCAGCTTGGGACAGGGGGCGCCGGGCTACACCTTC.

The rearrangement links TRBV28 to TRBJ2-2, with 16 nucleotides matching TRBD2. From germline, CDR1 is MDHEN and CDR2 SYDVKM. V gave up 6 bases and J gave up 6 bases; unmatched junction bases: 13. This CDR3 region has 19 residues. As DNA, the CDR3 is TGTGCCAGCAGCCTAAGACCGGGACTAGCGGGAGGGCCTTCCGGGGAGCTGTTTTTT. Encoded protein: CASSLRPGLAGGPSGELFF. The variable domain in full, with the rest retrieved from reference TRBV28 and TRBJ2-2, is DVKVTQSSRYLVKRTGEKVFLECVQDMDHENMFWYRQDPGLGLRLIYFSYDVKMKEKGDIPEGYSVSREKKERFSLILESASTNQTSMYLCASSLRPGLAGGPSGELFFGEGSRLTVL.

V and J are TRBV28 and TRBJ2-5, with D possibly being TRBD2 (6 bases). Trimming took off 2 bases at V and 3 bases at J, with 16 bases between the two ends. CDR1 and CDR2 (germline): MDHEN, SYDVKM. CDR3 size: 16 residues. CDR3 bases: TGTGCCAGCAGTTTAGAACTAGCTAGGGTAGAAGAGACCCAGTACTTC. This encodes CASSLELARVEETQYF.

The chain couples TRBV25-1 to TRBJ1-1; the D is unclear. V shed 1 base and J shed 5 bases, with 11 bases lying between them. This CDR3 contains 14 residues. The germline V gene has CDR1 MGHDK and CDR2 SYGVNS. CDR3 bases: TGTGCCAGCAGTGAATCGGCGGCCCGAACTGAAGCTTTCTTT. Protein: CASSESAARTEAFF.

V and J are TRBV5-1 and TRBJ2-5, with D perhaps matching TRBD2 (6 bases). Trimming removed 4 bases from V and 1 base from J, with 11 bases in between. CDR3 length equals 14 residues. The germline gives CDR1 SGHRS, CDR2 YFSETQ. CDR3 amino acids: CASSTGGAQETQYF. For the CDR3, the DNA is TGCGCCAGCAGCACCGGAGGGGCCCAAGAGACCCAGTACTTC.

The genes are TRBV28 and TRBJ1-4; tentatively, D is TRBD1 (5 bases). This CDR3 contains 14 residues. V lost 6 bases, J lost 7 bases, and 15 bases lay in between. The germline V gene encodes CDR1 MDHEN and CDR2 SYDVKM. Written as DNA, the CDR3 is TGTGCCAGCAGCATGGCCCCGGGGGGTGAAAAACTGTTTTTT. Protein sequence: CASSMAPGGEKLFF.

This clone was counted between two and nine times. The V gene is TRBV2, the J gene TRBJ1-2; the match to TRBD1 covers 8 bases. The CDR3 covers 15 residues. The V gene end was trimmed by 6 bases and the J gene end by 4 bases; junction bases not matched to a gene: 10. Germline V gene sequence: CDR1 SNHLY, CDR2 FYNNEI. For the CDR3, the DNA is TGTGCCAGCAGCGTAACAGGGGGAGGTAGCTATGGCTACACCTTC. Encoded protein: CASSVTGGGSYGYTF.

J is TRBJ2-5 and V is TRBV27, with 7 nucleotides matching TRBD2. Germline loops: CDR1 MNHEY, CDR2 SMNVEV (reference sequence). The V and J ends lost 3 bases and 3 bases, in that order; junction bases with no gene match: 7. This CDR3 spans 15 amino acids. The CDR3 spells CASSLFQGGKETQYF. DNA of the CDR3: TGTGCCAGCAGTTTGTTCCAGGGAGGGAAAGAGACCCAGTACTTC.

The gene calls are TRBV7-2 and TRBJ2-7, with D tentatively TRBD1 (7 bases). There are 14 residues in the CDR3. V was shortened by 3 bases and J by 3 bases, with 12 bases between the two germline ends. Germline loops: CDR1 SGHTA, CDR2 FQGNSA. CDR3 loop: CASSLAGQFYEQYF. DNA for the CDR3: TGTGCCAGCAGCTTGGCGGGACAGTTCTACGAGCAGTACTTC. The whole variable domain, filled in from reference TRBV7-2 and TRBJ2-7, reads GAGVSQSPSNKVTEKGKDVELRCDPISGHTALYWYRQSLGQGLEFLIYFQGNSAPDKSGLPSDRFSAERTGGSVSTLTIQRTQQEDSAVYLCASSLAGQFYEQYFGPGTRLTVT.

The J gene is TRBJ1-5, the V gene TRBV18; 8 positions match TRBD1. Germline CDR1 and CDR2: KGHSH and LQKENI. The CDR3 consists of 15 residues. V trimming: 6 bases; J trimming: 4 bases; junction bases outside the gene matches: 8. The CDR3 DNA sequence: TGTGCCAGCTCGGACACAGGGGGTAGGAATCAGCCCCAGCATTTT. Translation gives CASSDTGGRNQPQHF.

The chain links TRBV10-3 to TRBJ1-2, with D uncertain. The CDR3 extends over 16 amino acids. The germline CDR1 and CDR2 sequences are ENHRY and SYGVKD. Trimming shortened V by 4 bases and J by 2 bases, and 17 bases separated the two germline ends. The CDR3 here is CAISGREEGTNYGYTF. In DNA, the CDR3 is TGTGCCATCAGTGGCCGAGAAGAGGGAACAAACTATGGCTACACCTTC.

The V and J genes are TRBV7-9 and TRBJ2-1; 7 nucleotides align to TRBD2. Germline values: CDR1 SEHNR, CDR2 FQNEAQ (reference sequence). CDR3 size: 15 residues. V lost 4 bases to trimming and J lost 7 bases; unmatched junction nucleotides: 10. The CDR3 bases are TGTGCCAGCAGCTCCATGGGACTATTTAAAAATGAGCAGTTCTTC. Translating gives CASSSMGLFKNEQFF. Using reference TRBV7-9 and TRBJ2-1 for the parts outside the CDR3, the full variable domain is DTGVSQNPRHKITKRGQNVTFRCDPISEHNRLYWYRQTLGQGPEFLTYFQNEAQLEKSRLLSDRFSAERPKGSFSTLEIQRTEQGDSAMYLCASSSMGLFKNEQFFGPGTRLTVL.

J is TRBJ1-3 and V is TRBV5-1; maybe TRBD1 (5 bases). V was shortened by 2 bases and J by 3 bases, with 15 bases between the two germline ends. The CDR3 is 16 residues long. The germline V gene encodes CDR1 SGHRS and CDR2 YFSETQ. CDR3 coding DNA: TGCGCCAGCAGCTTATCGCAGGGTCGAGGTGGAAACACCATATATTTT. Translation: CASSLSQGRGGNTIYF. Combining the CDR3 with reference TRBV5-1 and TRBJ1-3 gives the whole variable domain KAGVTQTPRYLIKTRGQQVTLSCSPISGHRSVSWYQQTPGQGLQFLFEYFSETQRNKGNFPGRFSGRQFSNSRSEMNVSTLELGDSALYLCASSLSQGRGGNTIYFGEGSWLTVV.

This sequence joins TRBV5-1 and TRBJ1-2, with D uncertain. This CDR3 is built from 13 residues. CDR1 and CDR2 from the germline V gene are SGHRS and YFSETQ. The germline V and J ends were trimmed by 4 bases and 3 bases, with 10 bases remaining between them. CDR3 loop: CASSPLSDYGYTF. CDR3 nucleotides: TGCGCCAGCAGCCCCTTGTCGGACTATGGCTACACCTTC.

This clone has just one count. The chain uses TRBV6-5 and TRBJ1-5; D remains ambiguous. The CDR3 totals 11 residues. Germline lookup yields CDR1 MNHEY and CDR2 SVGAGI. Deletions cut 6 bases from V and 4 bases from J, with 4 bases between. In nucleotides, the CDR3 is TGTGCCAGCAGCTCTAATCAGCCCCAGCATTTT. This codes for CASSSNQPQHF.